This is a list of T cell receptor beta chains from one sample in a study of T-cell memory formation after mild COVID-19. One entry per CDR3 protein, called by TCRdb with MiXCR from the 5' RACE reads. The sample shows fewer than 150,000 distinct CDR3 sequences, 11% to 15% of them seen only once. The sample was PBMCs or a T cell subset sorted from them (not recorded which). These receptor sequences come from an adult woman who had mild COVID-19 (a few samples of this study predate the infection). Cell type and time point are not known. The CDR3 runs from the conserved cysteine through the conserved F or W. The D gene is left open where the match is weak. A clone size is listed for some rows: how often the clone was seen (once, few, many), or a class if it is expanded.

clone size: many
D gene: .
J gene: TRBJ1-5
V gene: TRBV6-2/TRBV6-3
CDR3 DNA: TGTGCCAGCACCGCCGGCAATCAGCCCCAGCATTTT
CDR3 protein: CASTAGNQPQHF

clone size: few
D gene: .
J gene: TRBJ1-1
V gene: TRBV12-5
CDR3 DNA: TGTGCTAGTGCCCTGGAGGACACTGAAGCTTTCTTT
CDR3 protein: CASALEDTEAFF

clone size: .
D gene: TRBD2
J gene: TRBJ2-1
V gene: TRBV5-1
CDR3 DNA: TGCGCCAGCAGCCCGACCACTTTTCTAGCGGACCTTAGCTCCTACAATGAGCAGTTCTTC
CDR3 protein: CASSPTTFLADLSSYNEQFF

clone size: few
D gene: .
J gene: TRBJ2-3
V gene: TRBV9
CDR3 DNA: TGTGCCAGCAGCGAGACAGATACGCAGTATTTT
CDR3 protein: CASSETDTQYF

clone size: .
D gene: TRBD1
J gene: TRBJ2-3
V gene: TRBV7-6
CDR3 DNA: TGTGCCAGCAGCTTGGACAGGGTGGGTGATACGCAGTATTTT
CDR3 protein: CASSLDRVGDTQYF

clone size: few
D gene: TRBD1
J gene: TRBJ2-7
V gene: TRBV19
CDR3 DNA: TGTGCCAGTAGTTTCGAAGGACAGGCCGCATACGAGCAGTACTTC
CDR3 protein: CASSFEGQAAYEQYF

clone size: .
D gene: .
J gene: TRBJ2-3
V gene: TRBV30
CDR3 DNA: TGTGCCTGGAGTGTACAATCAGATACGCAGTATTTT
CDR3 protein: CAWSVQSDTQYF

clone size: .
D gene: .
J gene: TRBJ2-1
V gene: TRBV7-9
CDR3 DNA: TGTGCCAGCAACCTTGCCGACAATGAGCAGTTCTTC
CDR3 protein: CASNLADNEQFF

clone size: .
D gene: .
J gene: TRBJ2-3
V gene: TRBV5-4
CDR3 DNA: TGTGCCAGCAGCCCACGATCTGGGGGATCAGATACGCAGTATTTT
CDR3 protein: CASSPRSGGSDTQYF

clone size: few
D gene: .
J gene: TRBJ2-1
V gene: TRBV6-4
CDR3 DNA: TGTGCCAGCAGTGACTCGAGTAAGGGAAGGTGGGAGCAGTTCTTC
CDR3 protein: CASSDSSKGRWEQFF

clone size: .
D gene: TRBD1
J gene: TRBJ1-5
V gene: TRBV6-1
CDR3 DNA: TGTGCCAGCAGTGAAGCAGGGGGCGATCAGCCCCAGCATTTT
CDR3 protein: CASSEAGGDQPQHF

clone size: many
D gene: .
J gene: TRBJ2-7
V gene: TRBV7-9
CDR3 DNA: TGTGCCAGCAGCCCTTCGACAGTATACGCCGAGCAGTACTTC
CDR3 protein: CASSPSTVYAEQYF

clone size: few
D gene: .
J gene: TRBJ2-3
V gene: TRBV15
CDR3 DNA: TGTGCCACCAGCAGAGTTCCTAGCACAGATACGCAGTATTTT
CDR3 protein: CATSRVPSTDTQYF

clone size: many
D gene: .
J gene: TRBJ2-2
V gene: TRBV9
CDR3 DNA: TGTGCCAGCAGCCCCGGTTACGGGGAGCTGTTTTTT
CDR3 protein: CASSPGYGELFF

clone size: .
D gene: .
J gene: TRBJ1-5
V gene: TRBV19
CDR3 DNA: TGTGCCAGTAGTATAGTAGAACCGACTTATCAGCCCCAGCATTTT
CDR3 protein: CASSIVEPTYQPQHF

clone size: few
D gene: .
J gene: TRBJ1-4
V gene: TRBV13
CDR3 DNA: TGTGCCAGCAGACTTCGGGCCTATAATGAAAAACTGTTTTTT
CDR3 protein: CASRLRAYNEKLFF

clone size: few
D gene: TRBD2
J gene: TRBJ2-5
V gene: TRBV23-1
CDR3 DNA: TGCGCCAGCAGCCCCCTCTCGGGCGGGGGATCTCAAGAGACCCAGTACTTC
CDR3 protein: CASSPLSGGGSQETQYF

clone size: .
D gene: .
J gene: TRBJ1-6
V gene: TRBV7-6
CDR3 DNA: TGTGCCAGCAGCTTAGCGACAGCCTATAATTCACCCCTCCACTTT
CDR3 protein: CASSLATAYNSPLHF

clone size: .
D gene: TRBD2
J gene: TRBJ2-7
V gene: TRBV6-6
CDR3 DNA: TGTGCCAGCAGTTACGCCCACTTAGAGCGGGAGTTCAACGAGCAGTACTTC
CDR3 protein: CASSYAHLEREFNEQYF

clone size: .
D gene: TRBD2
J gene: TRBJ2-3
V gene: TRBV6-2/TRBV6-3
CDR3 DNA: TGTGCCAGCAGTTACTTGAGCGGGGGGACTTCAGATACGCAGTATTTT
CDR3 protein: CASSYLSGGTSDTQYF

clone size: few
D gene: TRBD2
J gene: TRBJ2-3
V gene: TRBV10-3
CDR3 DNA: TGTGCCATCAGTGAGACGAGCCATTTAGCGGGAGAGGGTACAGATACGCAGTATTTT
CDR3 protein: CAISETSHLAGEGTDTQYF

clone size: few
D gene: .
J gene: TRBJ2-5
V gene: TRBV5-6
CDR3 DNA: TGTGCCAGCAGCTCCGGGGCGGGACCCCAGTACTTC
CDR3 protein: CASSSGAGPQYF

clone size: few
D gene: TRBD1
J gene: TRBJ2-1
V gene: TRBV7-9
CDR3 DNA: TGTGCCAGCAGCCCCCGGACAGGAGGACAGGCTGAGCAGTTCTTC
CDR3 protein: CASSPRTGGQAEQFF

clone size: .
D gene: .
J gene: TRBJ1-2
V gene: TRBV7-9
CDR3 DNA: TGTGCCAGCAGCTTAGTTACGCCTACTGATGGCTACACCTTC
CDR3 protein: CASSLVTPTDGYTF

clone size: few
D gene: .
J gene: TRBJ1-2
V gene: TRBV19
CDR3 DNA: TGTGCCAGTATTATAGAAAGTTCAGGGGAAGGCTATGGCTACACCTTC
CDR3 protein: CASIIESSGEGYGYTF

clone size: few
D gene: TRBD2
J gene: TRBJ2-5
V gene: TRBV4-1
CDR3 DNA: TGCGCCAGCAGCCAAATTAGCGGGAGAGAGACCCAGTACTTC
CDR3 protein: CASSQISGRETQYF

clone size: .
D gene: .
J gene: TRBJ1-6
V gene: TRBV4-1
CDR3 DNA: TGCGCCAGCAGCCAAGGGGTAGTTTTGGGTTCACCCCTCCACTTT
CDR3 protein: CASSQGVVLGSPLHF

clone size: many
D gene: .
J gene: TRBJ2-1
V gene: TRBV24-1
CDR3 DNA: TGTGCCACCAGTGATTTTGGGCGGACCTCCTACAATGAGCAGTTCTTC
CDR3 protein: CATSDFGRTSYNEQFF

clone size: few
D gene: TRBD1
J gene: TRBJ2-1
V gene: TRBV9
CDR3 DNA: TGTGCCAGCAGCGTAGATACAGGGGGCTACAATGAGCAGTTCTTC
CDR3 protein: CASSVDTGGYNEQFF

clone size: .
D gene: TRBD1
J gene: TRBJ2-5
V gene: TRBV7-6
CDR3 DNA: TGTGCCAGCAGCCCGGGGACAGAAGAGACCCAGTACTTC
CDR3 protein: CASSPGTEETQYF

clone size: .
D gene: .
J gene: TRBJ2-7
V gene: TRBV27
CDR3 DNA: TGTGCCAGCAGTCTAGACCGGTACGAGCAGTACTTC
CDR3 protein: CASSLDRYEQYF

clone size: few
D gene: .
J gene: TRBJ2-7
V gene: TRBV25-1
CDR3 DNA: TGTGCCAGCAGTGAATCGGGTTACGAGCAGTACTTC
CDR3 protein: CASSESGYEQYF

clone size: few
D gene: .
J gene: TRBJ2-1
V gene: TRBV3-1
CDR3 DNA: TGTGCCAGCAGCCAAGAACCCGCGGGAAACTATGAGCAGTTCTTC
CDR3 protein: CASSQEPAGNYEQFF

clone size: once
D gene: TRBD2
J gene: TRBJ2-3
V gene: TRBV11-2
CDR3 DNA: TGTGCCAGCATGGGACTAGCGGGGAGAACTAGCACAGATACGCAGTATTTT
CDR3 protein: CASMGLAGRTSTDTQYF

clone size: few
D gene: .
J gene: TRBJ2-2
V gene: TRBV6-5
CDR3 DNA: TGTGCCAGCGAGTACGGGGGCACCGGGGAGCTGTTTTTT
CDR3 protein: CASEYGGTGELFF

clone size: .
D gene: TRBD1
J gene: TRBJ1-1
V gene: TRBV25-1
CDR3 DNA: TGTGCCAGCAGTGGGTCCCCCACAGGGGACACTGAAGCTTTCTTT
CDR3 protein: CASSGSPTGDTEAFF

clone size: few
D gene: .
J gene: TRBJ2-4
V gene: TRBV9
CDR3 DNA: TGTGCCAGCTCAGGACTCCTGCGCGAGCACGCCAAAAACATTCAGTACTTC
CDR3 protein: CASSGLLREHAKNIQYF

clone size: .
D gene: .
J gene: TRBJ2-1
V gene: TRBV2
CDR3 DNA: TGTGCCAGCAGTGCCTTAAAGCGCCCTTCCTACAATGAGCAGTTCTTC
CDR3 protein: CASSALKRPSYNEQFF

clone size: .
D gene: .
J gene: TRBJ1-2
V gene: TRBV9
CDR3 DNA: TGTGCCAGCAGCGTAGGGAGGATGCCTAACTATGGCTACACCTTC
CDR3 protein: CASSVGRMPNYGYTF

clone size: few
D gene: .
J gene: TRBJ2-1
V gene: TRBV30
CDR3 DNA: TGTGCCTGGAGTGGGGCGGAAAAGTGCTTC
CDR3 protein: CAWSGAEKCF

clone size: .
D gene: .
J gene: TRBJ2-2
V gene: TRBV2
CDR3 DNA: TGTGCCACGCTGCGGACCACCGGGGAGCTGTTTTTT
CDR3 protein: CATLRTTGELFF

clone size: many
D gene: .
J gene: TRBJ2-7
V gene: TRBV7-9
CDR3 DNA: TGTGCCAGCAGCTTAGCTCTGTCTACCGAGCGAGGGAGCGACTACGAGCAGTACTTC
CDR3 protein: CASSLALSTERGSDYEQYF

clone size: few
D gene: .
J gene: TRBJ2-7
V gene: TRBV21-1
CDR3 DNA: TGTGCCAGCAGCACCTGCCTACTCCGGGATGGGGACTACGAGCAGTACTTC
CDR3 protein: CASSTCLLRDGDYEQYF

clone size: .
D gene: .
J gene: TRBJ2-1
V gene: TRBV7-2
CDR3 DNA: TGTGCCAGCAGCTTAGTCACTGACAGTTACAATGAGCAGTTCTTC
CDR3 protein: CASSLVTDSYNEQFF

clone size: many
D gene: .
J gene: TRBJ2-7
V gene: TRBV29-1
CDR3 DNA: TGCAGCGTTGGCCTACGGGGCGAGCAGTACTTC
CDR3 protein: CSVGLRGEQYF

clone size: many
D gene: TRBD2
J gene: TRBJ2-1
V gene: TRBV7-9
CDR3 DNA: TGTGCCAGCAGCCGTAGCGGGAGGAGCTCCTACAATGAGCAGTTCTTC
CDR3 protein: CASSRSGRSSYNEQFF

clone size: .
D gene: .
J gene: TRBJ2-5
V gene: TRBV7-9
CDR3 DNA: TGTGCCAGCAGCTTAGCGCTTCGGGGAGGCGAGACCCAGTACTTC
CDR3 protein: CASSLALRGGETQYF

clone size: many
D gene: TRBD2
J gene: TRBJ2-7
V gene: TRBV7-9
CDR3 DNA: TGTGCCAGCGTACCCGCGGGAGCCTACGAGCAGTACTTC
CDR3 protein: CASVPAGAYEQYF

clone size: many
D gene: TRBD1
J gene: TRBJ2-7
V gene: TRBV5-1
CDR3 DNA: TGCGCCAGCAGCCCACTGGGACAGGCCCACGAGCAGTACTTC
CDR3 protein: CASSPLGQAHEQYF

clone size: .
D gene: .
J gene: TRBJ2-2
V gene: TRBV9
CDR3 DNA: TGTGCCACCTACTACCCCCCGGCCGGGGAGCTGTTTTTT
CDR3 protein: CATYYPPAGELFF

clone size: many
D gene: TRBD1
J gene: TRBJ2-1
V gene: TRBV6-6
CDR3 DNA: TGTGCCAGCAGTTACCCGCGGGACAGGGGCGACAATGAGCAGTTCTTC
CDR3 protein: CASSYPRDRGDNEQFF

clone size: large
D gene: .
J gene: TRBJ2-7
V gene: TRBV27
CDR3 DNA: TGTGCCAGCAGTTGGGCAGGGCCCACCTACGAGCAGTACTTC
CDR3 protein: CASSWAGPTYEQYF

clone size: many
D gene: TRBD1
J gene: TRBJ2-1
V gene: TRBV5-1
CDR3 DNA: TGCGCCAGCAGCTACCAAGGGGGCGTGATCTTC
CDR3 protein: CASSYQGGVIF

clone size: few
D gene: TRBD1
J gene: TRBJ1-1
V gene: TRBV5-6
CDR3 DNA: TGTGCCAGCAGCTTCCTGGGACAGGGGAACCCTGAAGCTTTCTTT
CDR3 protein: CASSFLGQGNPEAFF